This TCR beta chain was identified during a study of CD8 T cells in Susac syndrome. TCR beta sequences were obtained from blood CD8+ and CD4+ T cells. Isolation of CD8+ and CD4+ T cells was performed negatively, whereas enrichment of TEMRA cells was done by FACS. Random hexamers served to reverse transcribe roughly 0.45 to 1 ug RNA. It was immunoSEQ multiplex PCR that amplified TCR beta CDR3 across 54 Vbeta and 13 Jbeta. Each CDR3 protein is one row after TCRdb ran MiXCR on the immunoSEQ multiplex PCR reads. Of roughly 150,000 distinct CDR3 sequences in the sample, about 91% were seen once. V gave up 4 bases and J gave up 5 bases, with 9 bases separating them. Germline V gives CDR1 MNHNY, CDR2 SVGAGI (reference sequence). The CDR3 is 13 residues long.

The material sequenced was CD4+ T cells from PBMCs. V and J are TRBV6-6 and TRBJ1-5; D possibly corresponds to TRBD1 (5 bases). The TCR sequence derives from a human donor in good health. The CDR3 coding sequence is TGTGCCAGCAGTTGGGGACCCGATCAGCCCCAGCATTTT. Its protein product is CASSWGPDQPQHF.